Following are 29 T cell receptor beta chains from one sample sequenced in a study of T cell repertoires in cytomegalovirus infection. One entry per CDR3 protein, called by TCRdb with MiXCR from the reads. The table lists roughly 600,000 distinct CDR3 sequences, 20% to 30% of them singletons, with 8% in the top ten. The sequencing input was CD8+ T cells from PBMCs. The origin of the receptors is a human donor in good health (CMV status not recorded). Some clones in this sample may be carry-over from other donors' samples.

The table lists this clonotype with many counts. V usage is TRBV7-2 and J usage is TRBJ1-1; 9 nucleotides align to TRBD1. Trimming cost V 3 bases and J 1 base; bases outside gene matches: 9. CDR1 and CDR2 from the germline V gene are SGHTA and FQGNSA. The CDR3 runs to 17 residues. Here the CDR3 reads CASSFKGQGVRNTEAFF. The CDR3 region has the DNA TGTGCCAGCAGCTTTAAGGGACAGGGCGTAAGGAACACTGAAGCTTTCTTT.

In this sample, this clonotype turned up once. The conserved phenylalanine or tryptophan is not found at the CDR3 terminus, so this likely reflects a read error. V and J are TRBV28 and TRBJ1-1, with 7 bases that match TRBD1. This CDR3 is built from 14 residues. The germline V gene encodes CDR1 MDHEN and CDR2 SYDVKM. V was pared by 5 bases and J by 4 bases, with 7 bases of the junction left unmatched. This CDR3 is CASSLQGEFTEAFS. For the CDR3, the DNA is TGTGCCAGCAGTCTCCAGGGGGAATTCACTGAAGCTTTCTCT.

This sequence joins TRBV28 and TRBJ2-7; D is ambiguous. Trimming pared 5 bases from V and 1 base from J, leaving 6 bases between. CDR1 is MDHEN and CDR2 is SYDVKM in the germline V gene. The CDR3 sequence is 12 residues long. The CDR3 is CASSGVSYEQYV. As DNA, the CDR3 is TGTGCCAGCAGTGGGGTTTCCTACGAGCAGTACGTC.

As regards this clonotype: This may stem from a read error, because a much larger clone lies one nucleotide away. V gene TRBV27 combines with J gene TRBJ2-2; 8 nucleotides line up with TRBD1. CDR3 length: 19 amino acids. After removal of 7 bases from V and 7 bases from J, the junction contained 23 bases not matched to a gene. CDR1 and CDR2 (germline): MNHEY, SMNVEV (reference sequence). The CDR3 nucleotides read TGTGCCAGCACCCTTTACCGGGCAGGGGGCTCTCCAACGAACGGGGAGCTGTTTTTT. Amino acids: CASTLYRAGGSPTNGELFF.

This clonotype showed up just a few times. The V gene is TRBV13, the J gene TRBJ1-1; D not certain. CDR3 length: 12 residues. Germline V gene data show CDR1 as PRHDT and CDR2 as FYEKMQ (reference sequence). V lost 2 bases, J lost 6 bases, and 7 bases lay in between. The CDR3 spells CASSLLGPEAFF. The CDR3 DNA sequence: TGTGCCAGCAGCTTATTGGGCCCTGAAGCTTTCTTT.

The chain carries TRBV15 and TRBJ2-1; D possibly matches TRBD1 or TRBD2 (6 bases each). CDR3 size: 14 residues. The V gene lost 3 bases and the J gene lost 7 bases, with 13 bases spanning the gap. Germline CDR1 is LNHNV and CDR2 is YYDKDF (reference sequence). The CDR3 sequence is CATSSYLGGNEQFF. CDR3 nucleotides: TGTGCCACCAGCAGCTATTTAGGGGGGAATGAGCAGTTCTTC.

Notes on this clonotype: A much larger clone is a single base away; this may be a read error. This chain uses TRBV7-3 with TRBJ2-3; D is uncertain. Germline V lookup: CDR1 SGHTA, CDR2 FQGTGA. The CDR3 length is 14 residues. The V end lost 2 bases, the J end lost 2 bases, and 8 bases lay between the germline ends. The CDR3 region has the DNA TGTGCCAGCAGCTTACACGGAGACACAGATACGCAGTATTTT. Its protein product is CASSLHGDTDTQYF. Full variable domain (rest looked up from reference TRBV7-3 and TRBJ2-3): GAGVSQTPSNKVTEKGKYVELRCDPISGHTALYWYRQSLGQGPEFLIYFQGTGAADDSGLPNDRFFAVRPEGSVSTLKIQRTERGDSAVYLCASSLHGDTDTQYFGPGTRLTVL.

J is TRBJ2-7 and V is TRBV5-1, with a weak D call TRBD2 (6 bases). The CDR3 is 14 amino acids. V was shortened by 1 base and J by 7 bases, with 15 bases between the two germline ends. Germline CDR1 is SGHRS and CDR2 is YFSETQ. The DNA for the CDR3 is TGCGCCAGCAGCTTGTATGGAGGGGCGGATGAGCAGTACGTC. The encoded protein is CASSLYGGADEQYV.

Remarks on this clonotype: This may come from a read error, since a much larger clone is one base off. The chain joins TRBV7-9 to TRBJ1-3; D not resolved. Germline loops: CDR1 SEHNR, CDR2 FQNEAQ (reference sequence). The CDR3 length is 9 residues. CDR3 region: CASNLDDRF. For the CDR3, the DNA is TGTGCCAGCAACTTAGATGACCGCTTT.

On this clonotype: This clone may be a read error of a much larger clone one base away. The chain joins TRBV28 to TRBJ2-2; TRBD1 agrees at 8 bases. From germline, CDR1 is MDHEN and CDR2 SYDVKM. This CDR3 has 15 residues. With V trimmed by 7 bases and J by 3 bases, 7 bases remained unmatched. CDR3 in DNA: TGTGCCAGCACCCTTCAGGGGGCTGACACCGGGGAGCTGTTTTTT. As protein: CASTLQGADTGELFF.

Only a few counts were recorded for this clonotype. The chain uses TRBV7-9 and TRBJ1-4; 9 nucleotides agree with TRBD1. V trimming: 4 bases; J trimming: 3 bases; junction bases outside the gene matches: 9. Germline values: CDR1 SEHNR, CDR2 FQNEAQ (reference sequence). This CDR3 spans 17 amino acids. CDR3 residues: CASSSNQQGASNEKLFF. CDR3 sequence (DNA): TGTGCCAGCAGCTCAAACCAACAGGGGGCGTCTAATGAAAAACTGTTTTTT. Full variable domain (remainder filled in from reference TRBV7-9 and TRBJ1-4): DTGVSQNPRHKITKRGQNVTFRCDPISEHNRLYWYRQTLGQGPEFLTYFQNEAQLEKSRLLSDRFSAERPKGSFSTLEIQRTEQGDSAMYLCASSSNQQGASNEKLFFGSGTQLSVL.

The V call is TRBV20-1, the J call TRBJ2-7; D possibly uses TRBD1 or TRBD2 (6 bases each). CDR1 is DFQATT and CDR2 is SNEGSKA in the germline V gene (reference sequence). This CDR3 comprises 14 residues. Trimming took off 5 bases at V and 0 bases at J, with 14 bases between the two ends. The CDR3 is CSAFGGQSSYEQYV. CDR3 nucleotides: TGCAGTGCTTTCGGGGGCCAAAGCTCCTACGAGCAGTACGTC.

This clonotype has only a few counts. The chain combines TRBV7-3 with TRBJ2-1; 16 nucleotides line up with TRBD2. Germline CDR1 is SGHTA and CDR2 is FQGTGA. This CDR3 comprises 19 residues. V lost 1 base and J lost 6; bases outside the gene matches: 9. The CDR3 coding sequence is TGTGCCAGCAGCTTAAACCAGGGACTAGCGGGGGGGCCGGTCAATGAGCAGTTCTTC. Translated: CASSLNQGLAGGPVNEQFF.

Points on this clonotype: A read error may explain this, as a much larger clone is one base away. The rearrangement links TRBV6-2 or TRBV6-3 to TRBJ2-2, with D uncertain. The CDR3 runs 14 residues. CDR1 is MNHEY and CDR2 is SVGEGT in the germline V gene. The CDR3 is CANSLRLGTGELFF. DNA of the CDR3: TGTGCCAACAGTCTGCGTTTGGGAACCGGGGAGCTGTTTTTT.

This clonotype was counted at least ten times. CDR3 DNA: TGTGCCAGCAGTTTTTCGCGGACTGAAGCTTTCTTT. Its protein product is CASSFSRTEAFF. The rearrangement links TRBV12-3 or TRBV12-4 to TRBJ1-1, with no clear D. Trimming shortened V by 3 bases and J by 5 bases, and 7 bases separated the two germline ends. This CDR3 contains 12 residues.

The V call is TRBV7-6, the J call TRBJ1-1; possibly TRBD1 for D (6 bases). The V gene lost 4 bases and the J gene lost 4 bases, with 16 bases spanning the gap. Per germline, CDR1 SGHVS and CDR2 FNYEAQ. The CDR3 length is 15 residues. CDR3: CASSSWRIGGTEAFF. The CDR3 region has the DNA TGTGCCAGCAGCTCCTGGAGGATAGGGGGCACTGAAGCTTTCTTT.

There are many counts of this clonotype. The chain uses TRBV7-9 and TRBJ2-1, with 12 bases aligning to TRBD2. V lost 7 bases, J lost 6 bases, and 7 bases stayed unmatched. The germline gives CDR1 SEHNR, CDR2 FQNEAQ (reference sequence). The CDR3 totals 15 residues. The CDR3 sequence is CASNPTSGGTNEQFF. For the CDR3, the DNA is TGTGCCAGCAACCCAACTAGCGGGGGGACCAATGAGCAGTTCTTC.

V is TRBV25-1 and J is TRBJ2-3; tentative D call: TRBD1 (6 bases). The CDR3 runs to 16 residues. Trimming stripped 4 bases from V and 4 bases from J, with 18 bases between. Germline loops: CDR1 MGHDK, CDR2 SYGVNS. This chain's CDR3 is CASSGTGFRVADTQYF. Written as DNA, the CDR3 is TGTGCCAGCAGTGGAACAGGGTTTAGGGTCGCAGATACGCAGTATTTT.

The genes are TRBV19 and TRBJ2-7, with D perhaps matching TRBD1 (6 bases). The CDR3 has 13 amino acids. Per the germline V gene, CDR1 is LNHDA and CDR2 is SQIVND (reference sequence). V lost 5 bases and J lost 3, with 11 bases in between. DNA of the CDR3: TGTGCCAGTAGTGTCACGACAGGCTACGAGCAGTACTTC. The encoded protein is CASSVTTGYEQYF.

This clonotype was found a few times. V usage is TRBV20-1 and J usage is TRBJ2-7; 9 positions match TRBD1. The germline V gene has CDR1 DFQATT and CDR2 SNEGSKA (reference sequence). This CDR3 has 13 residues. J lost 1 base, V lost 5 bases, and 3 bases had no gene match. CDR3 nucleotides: TGCAGTGCTCGGACAGGGGATTCCTACGAGCAGTACTTC. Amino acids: CSARTGDSYEQYF.

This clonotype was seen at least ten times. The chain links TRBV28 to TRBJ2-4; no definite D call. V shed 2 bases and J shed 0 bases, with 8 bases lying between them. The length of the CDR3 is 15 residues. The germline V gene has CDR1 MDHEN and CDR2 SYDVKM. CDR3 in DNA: TGTGCCAGCAGTTTACCCCACTTAGCCAAAAACATTCAGTACTTC. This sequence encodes CASSLPHLAKNIQYF.

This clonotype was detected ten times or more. This chain's CDR3 is CASSLPRDRGETQYF. In DNA, the CDR3 is TGTGCCAGCAGCTTACCCCGAGACAGAGGAGAGACCCAGTACTTC. The rearrangement links TRBV7-9 to TRBJ2-5; weak D call: TRBD1 (5 bases). This CDR3 spans 15 amino acids. Germline V gene sequence: CDR1 SEHNR, CDR2 FQNEAQ (reference sequence). V lost 2 bases and J lost 4, with 14 bases in between.

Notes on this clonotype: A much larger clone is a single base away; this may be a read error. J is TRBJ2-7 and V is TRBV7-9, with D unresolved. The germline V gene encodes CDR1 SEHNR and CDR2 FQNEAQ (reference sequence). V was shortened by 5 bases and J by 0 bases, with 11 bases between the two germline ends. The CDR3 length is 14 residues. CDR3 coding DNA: TGTGCCAGCAGCCCAGTAGTGGGCTCCTACGAGCAGTACGTC. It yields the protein CASSPVVGSYEQYV.

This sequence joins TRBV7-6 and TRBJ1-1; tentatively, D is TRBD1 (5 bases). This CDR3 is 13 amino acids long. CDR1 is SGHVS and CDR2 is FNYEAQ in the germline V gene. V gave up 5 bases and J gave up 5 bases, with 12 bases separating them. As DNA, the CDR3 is TGTGCCAGCAGCATGGGAGAGGGGACTGAAGCTTTCTTT. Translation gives CASSMGEGTEAFF.

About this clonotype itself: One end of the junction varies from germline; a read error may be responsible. CDR3 nucleotide sequence: TGTGCCAACAGCCGTGGGGGGGAGACCCAGTACTTC. It specifies CANSRGGETQYF. The chain is built from TRBV7-4 and TRBJ2-5; tentatively, D is TRBD2 (6 bases). Germline loops: CDR1 SGHVT, CDR2 SQSDAQ. The CDR3 sequence is 12 residues long.

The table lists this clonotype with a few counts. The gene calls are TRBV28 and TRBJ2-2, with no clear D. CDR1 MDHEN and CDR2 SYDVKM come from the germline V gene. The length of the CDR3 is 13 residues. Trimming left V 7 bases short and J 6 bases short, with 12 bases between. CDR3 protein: CASISRRAGELFF. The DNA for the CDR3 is TGTGCCAGCATTAGCAGGCGTGCCGGGGAGCTGTTTTTT.

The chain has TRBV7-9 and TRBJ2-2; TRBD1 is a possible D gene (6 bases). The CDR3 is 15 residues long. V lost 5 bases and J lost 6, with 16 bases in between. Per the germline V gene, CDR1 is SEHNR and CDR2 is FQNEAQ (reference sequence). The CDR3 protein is CASSPRQVQAGELFF. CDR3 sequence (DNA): TGTGCCAGCAGCCCACGACAGGTCCAGGCCGGGGAGCTGTTTTTT. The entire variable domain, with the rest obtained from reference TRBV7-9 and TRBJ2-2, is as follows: DTGVSQNPRHKITKRGQNVTFRCDPISEHNRLYWYRQTLGQGPEFLTYFQNEAQLEKSRLLSDRFSAERPKGSFSTLEIQRTEQGDSAMYLCASSPRQVQAGELFFGEGSRLTVL.

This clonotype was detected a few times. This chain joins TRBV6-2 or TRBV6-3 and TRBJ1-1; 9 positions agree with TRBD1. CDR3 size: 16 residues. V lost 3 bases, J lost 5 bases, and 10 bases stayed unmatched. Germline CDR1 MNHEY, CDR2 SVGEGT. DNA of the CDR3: TGTGCCAGCAGTTATACTCCGGGGACAGGGCAGACTGAAGCTTTCTTT. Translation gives CASSYTPGTGQTEAFF.

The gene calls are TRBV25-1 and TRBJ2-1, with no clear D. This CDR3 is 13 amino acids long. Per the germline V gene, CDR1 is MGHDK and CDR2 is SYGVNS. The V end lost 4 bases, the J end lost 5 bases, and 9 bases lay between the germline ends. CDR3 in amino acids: CASSVGIHNEQFF. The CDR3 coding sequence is TGTGCCAGCAGTGTTGGGATCCACAATGAGCAGTTCTTC.